The clone carrying this T cell receptor beta chain has more than one count but fewer than ten. The antigen is unknown. MiXCR, run by TCRdb on the RT-PCR reads, gives a single entry per CDR3 protein. The table records 150,000 to 200,000 distinct CDR3 sequences, approximately 12% of them present only once. The entry originates in a study of response to subunit inactivated influenza vaccine. General observations from the study: The authors suggested that few new T cells are recruited per seasonal influenza vaccination.

The V end was cut by 5 bases, the J end by 6 bases, with 8 bases between. The CDR3 totals 12 residues. Germline values: CDR1 SGHTA, CDR2 FQGNSA. The clonotype originates from a man aged 50 to 69 who received an inactivated influenza vaccine. This specimen consisted of CD8+ T cells sorted from PBMCs, obtained less than 30 months after vaccination. The chain has TRBV7-2 and TRBJ1-5, with D perhaps TRBD1 (5 bases). CDR3 region: CASSPGLQPQHF. The CDR3 bases are TGTGCCAGCAGCCCGGGACTTCAGCCCCAGCATTTT.